The 2 T cell receptor beta chains in this list originate from one sample, sequenced in a study of blood T cell repertoires in COVID-19 (dated by TCRdb to the early 2020s). Receptors were amplified or captured by the immunoSEQ multiplex PCR assay. TCRdb took this table from immuneACCESS and kept in-frame rearrangements with V and J called. Such tables lack part of the clones; where checked against another copy, unresolved V genes explain under half of the gap, and the rest is unexplained. The sample includes some 180,000 clones, with 70% to 85% observed a single time. The top ten hold 15% to 20% of the sample. The sequenced material came from PBMCs or T cells enriched from blood (not recorded which). The receptors originated from a woman aged 65 to 85 in a cohort exposed to, infected with or recovered from COVID-19 (not recorded which).

The chain uses TRBV4-2 and TRBJ2-4; D uncertain. CDR1 is LGHNA, CDR2 YNFKEQ, per germline. With 4 bases removed from V and 2 bases from J, the gap between germline ends came to 15 bases. The CDR3 has 16 amino acids. CDR3 sequence reads: CASSPTYDTSKNIQYF. CDR3 sequence (DNA): TGTGCCAGCAGCCCCACCTATGACACCTCCAAAAACATTCAGTACTTC.

The V and J genes are TRBV12-3 or TRBV12-4 and TRBJ1-2; 7 bases fit TRBD1. The V segment lost 7 bases and the J segment 6 bases; nucleotides outside the gene matches: 8. This CDR3 region has 13 residues. The CDR3: CASKNQGGHGYTF. CDR3 DNA: TGTGCCAGCAAGAATCAAGGGGGCCATGGCTACACCTTC.